These 20 T cell receptor beta chains came from one sample sequenced in a study of human T cells and chemical hapten exposure. Specified time point: pre-sensitization, week 0. Treatment reported: therapeutic diphenylcyclopropenone sensitization with weekly scalp DPC. TCRdb re-derived calls from the RACE reads in MiXCR, one entry per CDR3 protein. The table shows 35,000 to 50,000 distinct CDR3 sequences, with roughly an eighth occurring only once. The specimen was whole blood, collected in connection with sensitization to the hapten diphenylcyclopropenone (DPC). These receptors came from a woman between 25 and 40 years old with alopecia areata. Some clones in this sample may be carry-over from other donors' samples.

This clonotype was seen repeatedly, ten times or more. The chain joins TRBV11-2 to TRBJ2-1; 8 bases map to TRBD2. V shed 4 bases, J shed 7 bases, and the junction held 15 bases outside the gene matches. Germline V gives CDR1 SGHAT, CDR2 FQNNGV. The CDR3 runs to 17 residues. CDR3 residues: CASSSQSGRRVENEQFF. In DNA, the CDR3 is TGTGCCAGCAGCTCCCAAAGCGGGAGACGGGTGGAGAATGAGCAGTTCTTC. Full variable domain (missing parts from reference TRBV11-2 and TRBJ2-1): EAGVAQSPRYKIIEKRQSVAFWCNPISGHATLYWYQQILGQGPKLLIQFQNNGVVDDSQLPKDRFSAERLKGVDSTLKIQPAKLEDSAVYLCASSSQSGRRVENEQFFGPGTRLTVL.

This clonotype was detected many times. This sequence joins TRBV28 and TRBJ1-5, with no clear D. Trimming left V 5 bases short and J 4 bases short, with 12 bases between. Germline loops: CDR1 MDHEN, CDR2 SYDVKM. CDR3 size: 14 residues. The CDR3, as DNA: TGTGCCAGCAGTATCCGCCGAGGGAATCAGCCCCAGCATTTT. It yields the protein CASSIRRGNQPQHF. Variable domain in full (rest from reference TRBV28 and TRBJ1-5): DVKVTQSSRYLVKRTGEKVFLECVQDMDHENMFWYRQDPGLGLRLIYFSYDVKMKEKGDIPEGYSVSREKKERFSLILESASTNQTSMYLCASSIRRGNQPQHFGDGTRLSIL.

By sample share, this clonotype is medium-sized. V is TRBV4-3 and J is TRBJ1-2; maybe TRBD1 (5 bases). In germline, CDR1 is LGHNA, CDR2 YSLEER. This CDR3 is built from 15 residues. V lost 2 bases to trimming and J lost 1 base, with 11 bases between them. The CDR3 DNA sequence: TGCGCCAGCAGCCAATCATTGGGGCTTAACTATGGCTACACCTTC. Its protein product is CASSQSLGLNYGYTF.

This clonotype was detected only a few times. This sequence joins TRBV18 and TRBJ2-7; D not certain. The CDR3 runs 12 residues. With 2 bases removed from V and 5 bases from J, the gap between germline ends came to 7 bases. Germline CDR1 reads KGHSH; CDR2 reads LQKENI. CDR3 protein: CASSPKENEQYF. DNA of the CDR3: TGTGCCAGCTCACCAAAGGAAAACGAGCAGTACTTC.

Remarks on this clonotype: A much more abundant neighbour one base away suggests this may be a read error. The genes are TRBV7-8 and TRBJ1-2; D gene unclear. The length of the CDR3 is 13 residues. The germline CDR1 and CDR2 sequences are SGHVS and FQNEAQ. The CDR3 DNA sequence: TGTGTCAGCAGCTTAGAGAGGGCGGCACCGAGTTTCTTC. It codes for CVSSLERAAPSFF.

This clonotype was counted a few times. The genes are TRBV19 and TRBJ1-4, with D unclear. Per germline, CDR1 LNHDA and CDR2 SQIVND (reference sequence). Deletions cut 3 bases from V and 0 bases from J, with 8 bases between. The CDR3 covers 15 residues. The CDR3 sequence: CASSMMDATNEKLFF. CDR3 coding DNA: TGTGCCAGTAGTATGATGGACGCAACTAATGAAAAACTGTTTTTT.

V gene TRBV18 combines with J gene TRBJ1-1; D gene ambiguous. With 1 base removed from V and 2 bases from J, the gap between germline ends came to 5 bases. CDR1 and CDR2 (germline): KGHSH, LQKENI. The CDR3 runs to 13 residues. The CDR3 spells CASSPLGNTEAFF. The CDR3, as DNA: TGTGCCAGCTCACCACTCGGAAACACTGAAGCTTTCTTT.

This clonotype occurred a few times. The rearrangement uses TRBV28 and TRBJ2-3, with 9 bases fitting TRBD2. CDR1 and CDR2 (germline): MDHEN, SYDVKM. The CDR3 contains 16 residues. J was trimmed by 0 bases and V by 1 base; bases with no gene match: 2. CDR3 DNA: TGTGCCAGCAGTTTATTCACTAGCGGGAGCACAGATACGCAGTATTTT. Protein sequence: CASSLFTSGSTDTQYF.

There are a few counts of this clonotype. The chain uses TRBV4-3 and TRBJ2-7, with D tentatively TRBD1 (5 bases). Trimming cost V 1 base and J 0 bases, with 19 bases left between them. Germline V gives CDR1 LGHNA, CDR2 YSLEER. This CDR3 spans 18 amino acids. The CDR3 DNA sequence: TGCGCCAGCAGCCAAGCCCTGACAGCCCTGCCTAGCTCCTACGAGCAGTACTTC. The encoded protein is CASSQALTALPSSYEQYF.

As for this clonotype: This sequence may be a read error, since a much larger clone differs from it by one base. This chain uses TRBV3-1 with TRBJ2-3; D call uncertain. This CDR3 has 15 amino acids. Germline lookup yields CDR1 LGHDT and CDR2 YNNKEL (reference sequence). CDR3: CVSSQGASQPLAQYF. The CDR3 region has the DNA TGTGTCAGCAGCCAAGGAGCCAGCCAACCCCTCGCGCAGTATTTT.

This clonotype was seen only a few times. The gene calls are TRBV4-1 and TRBJ1-1; D remains unclear. Trimming left V 4 bases short and J 5 bases short, with 11 bases between. Per germline, CDR1 MGHRA and CDR2 YSYEKL. This CDR3 has 13 amino acids. The CDR3 nucleotides are TGCGCCAGCAGCCGGGGAAACATAACTGAAGCTTTCTTT. Its protein is CASSRGNITEAFF.

This clonotype was seen repeatedly, ten times or more. J is TRBJ2-3 and V is TRBV18; D may be TRBD1 (6 bases). Germline assignment: CDR1 KGHSH and CDR2 LQKENI. This CDR3 region has 16 residues. Trimming cost V 3 bases and J 0 bases, with 13 bases left between them. CDR3 amino acids: CASSPGAGTSTDTQYF. The CDR3 nucleotides are TGTGCCAGCTCACCGGGGGCAGGCACTAGCACAGATACGCAGTATTTT.

V usage is TRBV27 and J usage is TRBJ1-1; D gene ambiguous. CDR3 length: 13 residues. Germline V gene sequence: CDR1 MNHEY, CDR2 SMNVEV (reference sequence). Trimming stripped 2 bases from V and 5 bases from J, with 9 bases between. The CDR3 here is CASSLGLGTEAFF. CDR3 in DNA: TGTGCCAGCAGTTTAGGGCTAGGGACTGAAGCTTTCTTT.

This clonotype was detected ten times or more. The chain links TRBV9 to TRBJ2-4; 7 bases line up with TRBD2. The length of the CDR3 is 14 residues. Germline V CDR1 and CDR2: SGDLS, YYNGEE. Trimming removed 2 bases from V and 7 bases from J; junction bases left unmatched: 6. The CDR3 sequence: CASSVGAGRNIQYF. CDR3 nucleotide sequence: TGTGCCAGCAGCGTGGGAGCGGGACGCAACATTCAGTACTTC.

This clonotype appeared many times. The chain combines TRBV14 with TRBJ2-1; D not certain. Germline CDR1 is SGHDN and CDR2 is FVKESK. Trimming pared 3 bases from V and 10 bases from J, leaving 25 bases between. This CDR3 has 17 residues. The CDR3, as DNA: TGTGCCAGCAGCCAGAGGCACTGGGATCGCAACTCGGAGGAGCAGTTCTTC. Its translation: CASSQRHWDRNSEEQFF.

V is TRBV29-1 and J is TRBJ2-1; D gene ambiguous. The CDR3 totals 11 residues. The germline V and J ends were trimmed by 7 bases and 8 bases, with 12 bases remaining between them. In germline, CDR1 is SQVTM, CDR2 ANQGSEA. CDR3 in amino acids: CSGTWGHEQFF. The CDR3 DNA follows: TGCAGCGGGACCTGGGGTCATGAGCAGTTCTTC.

The chain recombines TRBV28 with TRBJ1-5; tentative D call: TRBD1 (6 bases). This CDR3 contains 16 residues. Germline V gene sequence: CDR1 MDHEN, CDR2 SYDVKM. V gave up 2 bases and J gave up 3 bases, with 14 bases separating them. The chain's CDR3 is CASSLPLRGANQPQHF. CDR3 nucleotide sequence: TGTGCCAGCAGTTTACCCCTGCGGGGGGCCAATCAGCCCCAGCATTTT.

This clonotype was observed a handful of times. This chain uses TRBV7-9 with TRBJ2-7, with TRBD1 identical over 7 bases. The V gene end was trimmed by 5 bases and the J gene end by 1 base; junction bases not matched to a gene: 2. The CDR3 consists of 13 residues. The germline gives CDR1 SEHNR, CDR2 FQNEAQ (reference sequence). This chain's CDR3 is CASSEGQSYEQYF. CDR3 in DNA: TGTGCCAGCAGCGAGGGACAGTCCTACGAGCAGTACTTC.

This clonotype was detected only a few times. The V and J genes are TRBV5-1 and TRBJ2-3, with a weak D call TRBD2 (5 bases). The CDR3 extends over 16 amino acids. The V gene lost 3 bases and the J gene lost 1 base, with 15 bases spanning the gap. Germline-derived CDR1 and CDR2 are SGHRS and YFSETQ. The CDR3 DNA follows: TGCGCCAGCAGCTCAAACGGGCCAGCGGGCACAGATACGCAGTATTTT. Encoded protein: CASSSNGPAGTDTQYF.

The V and J genes are TRBV29-1 and TRBJ1-2, with 9 bases identical to TRBD1. The CDR3 loop spans 16 amino acids. The J segment lost 5 bases and the V segment lost 7 bases, leaving 17 bases of the junction unmatched. Germline loops: CDR1 SQVTM, CDR2 ANQGSEA. CDR3 loop: CSALTYPGQGRYGYTF. The CDR3 DNA follows: TGCAGCGCCCTTACCTACCCGGGACAGGGTAGATATGGCTACACCTTC.